This T cell receptor beta chain derives from a study of blood T cells in healthy people across ages. Study results and caveats: Using unsorted PBMCs precluded a conclusive naive versus antigen-experienced comparison.

Trimming left V 3 bases short and J 5 bases short, with 13 bases between. CDR1 and CDR2 (germline): SGHTA, FQGNSA. The CDR3 consists of 14 residues. Sample-barcoded 5' priming and a J-beta primer mix drove a second PCR of about 6 to 12 cycles. One entry per CDR3 protein results from TCRdb running MiXCR on the 5' RACE reads. The table shows hundreds of thousands of distinct CDR3 sequences, with about 29% occurring only once. A few counts support this clonotype. Its specificity is unknown. Total RNA, at least 6 micrograms per sample, came from PBMCs. The same data also contributed to another study, on T cells of mothers and their children. That report adds: All extracted RNA went into cDNA synthesis, about 1.4 ug per 15 ul. Over 9 million reads per mother and 2.5 million to 3.5 million per child were obtained.

The sample was blood. The chain employs TRBV7-2 and TRBJ2-5; possibly TRBD2 for D (5 bases). This TCR derives from a boy younger than 10 in good health. CDR3 loop: CASSFQSSQETQYF. The CDR3 coding sequence is TGTGCCAGCAGCTTTCAGTCTAGCCAGGAGACCCAGTACTTC.